This T cell receptor beta chain was obtained from a study of OX40 agonist ivuxolimab in advanced cancers. At the level of the study: Patients were treated with ivuxolimab, an agonistic anti-OX40 (CD134) antibody. All patients had ivuxolimab intravenously every 2 weeks at 0.01 to 10 mg/kg. Among those treated, three patients had partial responses, one with hepatocellular carcinoma and two with cutaneous melanoma. Findings of the study overall: The specificity for antigen of the expanded peripheral T cells was not determined.

Generated by immunoSEQ multiplex PCR, the TCRdb table keeps only in-frame clones and is missing some. The repertoire holds over 35,000 clones, with 80% to 90% as singletons. In regard to this clone: The antigen remains undetermined.

The receptor was isolated from an adult with an advanced solid tumor such as melanoma, head and neck, liver or kidney cancer. The sequencing here drew on CD4+ or CD8+ T cells sorted from blood, taken in a trial of the OX40 agonist ivuxolimab.

CDR3 region: CASSLNGGYTDTQYF. The CDR3 coding sequence is TGTGCCAGCAGCTTAAACGGCGGATACACAGATACGCAGTATTTT. The rearrangement links TRBV7-3 to TRBJ2-3; D remains ambiguous. This CDR3 contains 15 residues. V shed 1 base and J shed 2 bases, with 10 bases lying between them. Per germline, CDR1 SGHTA and CDR2 FQGTGA.